This entry describes one T cell receptor (beta chain). This sample is part of a study of T cell changes during pregnancy in multiple sclerosis. With 0 bases removed from V and 7 bases from J, the gap between germline ends came to 8 bases. CDR3 length: 13 amino acids. Germline values: CDR1 MNHEY, CDR2 SVGAGI. TCRdb keeps only in-frame clones here, not all; method: immunoSEQ multiplex PCR. The data show 65,000 to 80,000 clones, 90% seen once. The sample consisted of peripheral blood, taken in the third trimester of pregnancy. The receptor was derived from a female donor with multiple sclerosis, enrolled in a pregnancy study. The chain couples TRBV6-5 to TRBJ2-3; tentative D call: TRBD1 (5 bases). CDR3 sequence (DNA): TGTGCCAGCAGTTACTCGGGGCCAAATACGCAGTATTTT. It translates to CASSYSGPNTQYF.